The clone carrying this T cell receptor (beta chain) has only a few counts. The antigen is unknown. The sample belongs to a study of CD8 T cells in ankylosing spondylitis. The CDR3 totals 15 residues. In germline, CDR1 is LNHDA, CDR2 SQIVND (reference sequence). V was clipped by 4 bases and J by 3 bases; unmatched bases: 3. Libraries for TCR beta were made by quantitative 5'-RACE with molecular barcodes. TCRdb re-called the 5' RACE reads through MiXCR, storing one row per CDR3 protein. Of 150,000 to 200,000 distinct CDR3 sequences listed, roughly 10% are singletons. Overall study results and limits: There was reportedly significant enrichment of clones that were disease-linked in matched ankylosing spondylitis synovial fluid. A CD8+ phenotype characterized the disease-linked clones, which were relatively rare in peripheral blood. Several highly homologous variants made up a TCR beta motif, and this motif appeared characteristic of ankylosing spondylitis blood.

The rearrangement joins TRBV19 to TRBJ2-1; 10 nucleotides align to TRBD2. The specimen was blood, either unsorted or a sorted T cell fraction (not recorded which). The receptor was isolated from a female donor with ankylosing spondylitis or in good health (not recorded which). DNA of the CDR3: TGTGCCAGTAGTACCACTAGCGGGATCTACAATGAGCAGTTCTTC. Protein product: CASSTTSGIYNEQFF.